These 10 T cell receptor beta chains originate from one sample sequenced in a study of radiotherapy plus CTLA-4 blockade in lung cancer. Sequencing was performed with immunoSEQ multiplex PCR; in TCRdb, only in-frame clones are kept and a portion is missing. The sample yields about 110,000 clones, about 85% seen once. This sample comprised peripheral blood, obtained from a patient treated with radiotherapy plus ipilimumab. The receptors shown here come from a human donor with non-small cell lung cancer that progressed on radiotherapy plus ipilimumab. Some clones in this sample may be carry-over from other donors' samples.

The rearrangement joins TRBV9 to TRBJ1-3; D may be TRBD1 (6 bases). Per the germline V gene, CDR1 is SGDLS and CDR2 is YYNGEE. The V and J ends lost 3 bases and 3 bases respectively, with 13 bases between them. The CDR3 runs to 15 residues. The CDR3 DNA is TGTGCCAGCAGCGGGGGACATTCTAGTGGAAACACCATATATTTT. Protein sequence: CASSGGHSSGNTIYF. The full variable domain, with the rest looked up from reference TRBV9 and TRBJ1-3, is DSGVTQTPKHLITATGQRVTLRCSPRSGDLSVYWYQQSLDQGLQFLIQYYNGEERAKGNILERFSAQQFPDLHSELNLSSLELGDSALYFCASSGGHSSGNTIYFGEGSWLTVV.

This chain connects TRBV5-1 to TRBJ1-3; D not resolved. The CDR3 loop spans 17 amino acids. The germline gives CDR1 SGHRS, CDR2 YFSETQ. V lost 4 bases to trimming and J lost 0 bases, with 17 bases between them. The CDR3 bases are TGCGCCAGCAGCCGGGTGGGGAGAATTTACTCTGGAAACACCATATATTTT. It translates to CASSRVGRIYSGNTIYF.

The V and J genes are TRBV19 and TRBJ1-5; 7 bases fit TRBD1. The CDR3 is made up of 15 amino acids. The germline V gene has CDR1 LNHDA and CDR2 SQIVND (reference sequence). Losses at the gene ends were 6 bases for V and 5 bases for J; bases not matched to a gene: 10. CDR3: CASRKPGTVYQPQHF. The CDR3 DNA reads TGTGCCAGTAGAAAACCCGGGACAGTTTATCAGCCCCAGCATTTT.

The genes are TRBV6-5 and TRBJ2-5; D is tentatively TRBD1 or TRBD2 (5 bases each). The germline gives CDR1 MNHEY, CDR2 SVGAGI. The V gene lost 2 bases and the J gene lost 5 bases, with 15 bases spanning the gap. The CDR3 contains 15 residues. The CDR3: CASSYDRGRRETQYF. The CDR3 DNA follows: TGTGCCAGCAGTTACGATCGGGGACGTAGGGAGACCCAGTACTTC.

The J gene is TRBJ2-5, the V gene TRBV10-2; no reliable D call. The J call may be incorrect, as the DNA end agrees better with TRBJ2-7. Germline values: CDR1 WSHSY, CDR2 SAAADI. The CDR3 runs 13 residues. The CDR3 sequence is CASSDPSSYEQYF. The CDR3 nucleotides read TGCGCCAGCAGTGACCCCTCCTCCTACGAGCAGTACTTC.

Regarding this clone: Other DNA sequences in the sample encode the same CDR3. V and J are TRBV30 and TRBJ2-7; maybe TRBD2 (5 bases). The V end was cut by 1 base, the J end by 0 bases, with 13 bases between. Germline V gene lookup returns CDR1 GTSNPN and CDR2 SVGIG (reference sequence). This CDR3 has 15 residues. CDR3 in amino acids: CAWSGAGLSSYEQYF. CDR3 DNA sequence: TGTGCCTGGAGTGGGGCGGGCCTGAGCTCCTACGAGCAGTACTTC.

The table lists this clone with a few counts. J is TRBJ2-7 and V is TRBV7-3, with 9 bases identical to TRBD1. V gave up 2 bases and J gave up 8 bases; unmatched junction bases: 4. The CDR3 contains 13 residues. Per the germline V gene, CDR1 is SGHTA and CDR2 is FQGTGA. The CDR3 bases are TGTGCCAGCAGCTTATCGGGACAGGGAAAGCAGTACTTC. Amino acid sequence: CASSLSGQGKQYF.

The CDR3 loop is CASSQLAGGNNEQFF. The CDR3 nucleotides are TGTGCCAGCAGCCAACTAGCGGGGGGGAACAATGAGCAGTTCTTC. V gene TRBV14 combines with J gene TRBJ2-1; 12 bases are a match to TRBD2. V shed 2 bases, J shed 5 bases, and the junction held 1 base outside the gene matches. This CDR3 has 15 residues. Germline CDR1 is SGHDN and CDR2 is FVKESK.

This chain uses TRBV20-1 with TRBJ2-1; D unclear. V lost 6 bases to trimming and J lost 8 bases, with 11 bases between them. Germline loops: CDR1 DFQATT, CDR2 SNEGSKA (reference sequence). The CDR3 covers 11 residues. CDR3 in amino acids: CSALFGYEQFF. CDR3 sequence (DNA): TGCAGTGCCCTGTTCGGGTATGAGCAGTTCTTC.

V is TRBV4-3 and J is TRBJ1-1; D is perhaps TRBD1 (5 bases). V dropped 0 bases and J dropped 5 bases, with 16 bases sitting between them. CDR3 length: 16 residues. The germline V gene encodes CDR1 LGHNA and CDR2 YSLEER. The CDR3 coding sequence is TGCGCCAGCAGCCAAGATTTGGAAGGGGAGAGAACTGAAGCTTTCTTT. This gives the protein CASSQDLEGERTEAFF.